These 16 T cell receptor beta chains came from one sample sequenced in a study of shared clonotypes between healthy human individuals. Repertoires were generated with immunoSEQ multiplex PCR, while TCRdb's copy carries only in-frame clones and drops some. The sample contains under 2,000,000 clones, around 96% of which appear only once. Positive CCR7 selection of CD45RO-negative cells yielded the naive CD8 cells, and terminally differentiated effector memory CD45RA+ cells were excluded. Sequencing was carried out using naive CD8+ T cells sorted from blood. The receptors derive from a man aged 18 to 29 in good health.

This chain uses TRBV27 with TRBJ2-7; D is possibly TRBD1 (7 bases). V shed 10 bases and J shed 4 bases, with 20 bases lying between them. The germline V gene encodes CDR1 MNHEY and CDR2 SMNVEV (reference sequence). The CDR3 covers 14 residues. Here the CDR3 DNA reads TGTGCCACCCGATGGGAGGACAGGCCATACGAGCAGTACTTC. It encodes CATRWEDRPYEQYF.

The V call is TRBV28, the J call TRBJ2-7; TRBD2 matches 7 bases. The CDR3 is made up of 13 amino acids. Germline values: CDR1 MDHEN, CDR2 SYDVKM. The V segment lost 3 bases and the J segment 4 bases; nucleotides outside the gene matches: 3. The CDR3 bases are TGTGCCAGCAGTTTTGGGGAGGGATACGAGCAGTACTTC. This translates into CASSFGEGYEQYF. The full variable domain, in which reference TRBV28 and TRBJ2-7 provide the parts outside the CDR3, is DVKVTQSSRYLVKRTGEKVFLECVQDMDHENMFWYRQDPGLGLRLIYFSYDVKMKEKGDIPEGYSVSREKKERFSLILESASTNQTSMYLCASSFGEGYEQYFGPGTRLTVT.

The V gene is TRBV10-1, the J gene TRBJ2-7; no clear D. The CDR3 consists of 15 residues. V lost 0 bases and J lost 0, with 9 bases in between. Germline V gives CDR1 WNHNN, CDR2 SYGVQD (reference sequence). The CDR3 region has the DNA TGCGCCAGCAGTGAGTCTGCGGTGACCTCCTACGAGCAGTACTTC. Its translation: CASSESAVTSYEQYF.

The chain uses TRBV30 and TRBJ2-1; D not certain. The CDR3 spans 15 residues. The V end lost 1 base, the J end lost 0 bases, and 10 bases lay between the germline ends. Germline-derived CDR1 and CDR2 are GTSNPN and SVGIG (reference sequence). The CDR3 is CAWSEILSSYNEQFF. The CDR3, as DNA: TGTGCCTGGAGTGAGATTCTGAGCTCCTACAATGAGCAGTTCTTC. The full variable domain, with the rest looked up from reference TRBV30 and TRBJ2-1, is SQTIHQWPATLVQPVGSPLSLECTVEGTSNPNLYWYRQAAGRGLQLLFYSVGIGQISSEVPQNLSASRPQDRQFILSSKKLLLSDSGFYLCAWSEILSSYNEQFFGPGTRLTVL.

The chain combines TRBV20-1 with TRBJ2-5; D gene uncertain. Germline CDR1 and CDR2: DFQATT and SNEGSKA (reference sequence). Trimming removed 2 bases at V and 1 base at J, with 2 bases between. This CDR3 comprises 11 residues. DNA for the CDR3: TGCAGTGCTAGAACCCAAGAGACCCAGTACTTC. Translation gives CSARTQETQYF.

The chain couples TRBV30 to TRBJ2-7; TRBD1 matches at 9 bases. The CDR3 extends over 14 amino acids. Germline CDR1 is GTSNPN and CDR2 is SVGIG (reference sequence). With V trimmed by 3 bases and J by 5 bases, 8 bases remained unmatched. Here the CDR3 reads CAWRRGQGIDEQYF. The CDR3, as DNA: TGTGCCTGGAGAAGGGGACAGGGCATCGACGAGCAGTACTTC.

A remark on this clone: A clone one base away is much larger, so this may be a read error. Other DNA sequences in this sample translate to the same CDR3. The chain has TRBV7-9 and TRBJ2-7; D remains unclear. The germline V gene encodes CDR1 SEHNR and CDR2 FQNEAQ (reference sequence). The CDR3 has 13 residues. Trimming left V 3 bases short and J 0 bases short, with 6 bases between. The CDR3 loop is CASSLESSYEQYF. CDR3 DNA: TGTGCCAGCAGCTTGGAGAGCTCCTACGAGCAGTACTTC.

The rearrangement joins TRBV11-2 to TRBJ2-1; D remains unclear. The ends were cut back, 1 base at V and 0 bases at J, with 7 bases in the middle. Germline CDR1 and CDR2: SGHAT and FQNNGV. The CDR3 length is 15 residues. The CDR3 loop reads CASSLGRTSYNEQFF. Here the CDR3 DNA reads TGTGCCAGCAGCTTAGGGCGGACCTCCTACAATGAGCAGTTCTTC.

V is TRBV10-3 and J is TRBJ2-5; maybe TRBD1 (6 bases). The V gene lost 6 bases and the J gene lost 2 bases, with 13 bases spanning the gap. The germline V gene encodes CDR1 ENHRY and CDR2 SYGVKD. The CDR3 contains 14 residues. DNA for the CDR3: TGTGCCATCAGCCCTACGCAGGGGCAAGAGACCCAGTACTTC. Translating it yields CAISPTQGQETQYF.

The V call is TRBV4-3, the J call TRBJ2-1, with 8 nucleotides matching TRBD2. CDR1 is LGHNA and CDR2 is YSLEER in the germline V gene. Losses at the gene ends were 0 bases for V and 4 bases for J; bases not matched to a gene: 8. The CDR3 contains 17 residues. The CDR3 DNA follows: TGCGCCAGCAGCCAAGACGTCCGGACTAGCCTTTACAATGAGCAGTTCTTC. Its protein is CASSQDVRTSLYNEQFF.

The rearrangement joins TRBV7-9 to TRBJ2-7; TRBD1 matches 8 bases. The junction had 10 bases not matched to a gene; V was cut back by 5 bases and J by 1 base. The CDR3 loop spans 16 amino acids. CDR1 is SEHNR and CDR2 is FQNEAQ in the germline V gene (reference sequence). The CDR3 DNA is TGTGCCAGCAGCCGAGGCGGGGACAGGTCTTCCTACGAGCAGTACTTC. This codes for CASSRGGDRSSYEQYF.

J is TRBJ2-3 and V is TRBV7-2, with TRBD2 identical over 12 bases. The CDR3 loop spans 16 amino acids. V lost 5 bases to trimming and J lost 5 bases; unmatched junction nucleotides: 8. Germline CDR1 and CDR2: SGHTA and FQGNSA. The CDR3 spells CASSELAGGPGDTQYF. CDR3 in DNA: TGTGCCAGCAGCGAGCTAGCGGGAGGGCCTGGAGATACGCAGTATTTT.

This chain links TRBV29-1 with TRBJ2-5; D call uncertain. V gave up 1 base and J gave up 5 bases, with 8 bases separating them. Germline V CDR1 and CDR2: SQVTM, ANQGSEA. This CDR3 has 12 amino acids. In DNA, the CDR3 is TGCAGCGTTGAAGGGCAGAGGGAGACCCAGTACTTC. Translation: CSVEGQRETQYF.

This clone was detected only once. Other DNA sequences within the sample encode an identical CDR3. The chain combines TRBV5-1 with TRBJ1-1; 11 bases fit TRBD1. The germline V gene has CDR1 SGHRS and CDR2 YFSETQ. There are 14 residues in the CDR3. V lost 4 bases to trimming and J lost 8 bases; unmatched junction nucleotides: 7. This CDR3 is CASSLGQGAGEAFF. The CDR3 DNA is TGCGCCAGCAGCCTCGGACAGGGGGCCGGGGAAGCTTTCTTT.

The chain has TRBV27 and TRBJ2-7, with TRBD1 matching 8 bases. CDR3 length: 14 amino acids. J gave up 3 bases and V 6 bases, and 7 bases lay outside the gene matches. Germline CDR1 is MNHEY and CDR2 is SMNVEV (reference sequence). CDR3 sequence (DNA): TGTGCCAGCAGCGCAGGACAGGGATTCTACGAGCAGTACTTC. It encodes CASSAGQGFYEQYF.

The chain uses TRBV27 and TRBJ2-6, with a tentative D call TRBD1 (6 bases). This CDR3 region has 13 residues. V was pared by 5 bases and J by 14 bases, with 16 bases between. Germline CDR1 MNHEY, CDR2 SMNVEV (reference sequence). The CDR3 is CASSPGTTEILTF. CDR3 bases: TGTGCCAGCAGTCCCGGGACAACTGAAATCCTGACTTTC.